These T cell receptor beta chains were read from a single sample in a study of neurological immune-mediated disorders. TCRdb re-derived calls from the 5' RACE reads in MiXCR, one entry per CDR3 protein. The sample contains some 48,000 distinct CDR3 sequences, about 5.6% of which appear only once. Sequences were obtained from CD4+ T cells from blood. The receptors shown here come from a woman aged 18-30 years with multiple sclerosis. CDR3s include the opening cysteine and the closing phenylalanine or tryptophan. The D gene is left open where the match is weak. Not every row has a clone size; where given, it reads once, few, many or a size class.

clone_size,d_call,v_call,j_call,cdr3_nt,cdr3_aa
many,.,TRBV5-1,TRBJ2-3,TGCGCCAGCAGCTCTGGGGACAAGATCACAGATACGCAGTATTTT,CASSSGDKITDTQYF
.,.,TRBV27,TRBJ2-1,TGTGCCAGCAGTTTAGGTGGAGTACGGGAGCAGTTCTTC,CASSLGGVREQFF
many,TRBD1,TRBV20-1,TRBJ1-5,TGCAGTGCTAGGCGGACAGGGGGGAATCAGCCCCAGCATTTT,CSARRTGGNQPQHF
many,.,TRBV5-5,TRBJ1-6,TGTGCCAGCAGCAGGCCGGGAGGCGCCAATTCACCCCTCCACTTT,CASSRPGGANSPLHF
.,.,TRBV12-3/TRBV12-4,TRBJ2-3,TGTGCCAGCAGCTATGACACAGATACGCAGTATTTT,CASSYDTDTQYF
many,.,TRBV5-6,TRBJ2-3,TGTGCCAGCAGCTTCCAGGGGCTAAACACAGATACGCAGTATTTT,CASSFQGLNTDTQYF
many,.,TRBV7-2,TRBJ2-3,TGTGCCAGCCTTACGCGGGGAACCACAGATACGCAGTATTTT,CASLTRGTTDTQYF
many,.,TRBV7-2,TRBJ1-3,TGTGCCAGCAGCTCAACGAGGGATCACTCTGGAAACACCATATATTTT,CASSSTRDHSGNTIYF
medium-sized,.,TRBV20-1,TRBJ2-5,TGCAGTGCTAGACGGGACACCCAAGAGACCCAGTACTTC,CSARRDTQETQYF
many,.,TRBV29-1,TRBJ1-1,TGCAGCGTTCTGGACAGCGGATCGAACACTGAAGCTTTCTTT,CSVLDSGSNTEAFF
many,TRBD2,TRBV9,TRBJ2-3,TGTGCCAGCAGCGTAATCGGGGGGGCCAAAGATACGCAGTATTTT,CASSVIGGAKDTQYF
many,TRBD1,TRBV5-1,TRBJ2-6,TGCGCCAGCAGTCAAACAGGGGGTGGGGCCAACGTCCTGACTTTC,CASSQTGGGANVLTF
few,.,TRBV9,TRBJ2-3,TGTGCCAGCAGCGATGACGGTCGTCCTAGCACAGATACGCAGTATTTT,CASSDDGRPSTDTQYF
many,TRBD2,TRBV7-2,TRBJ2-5,TGTGCCAGCAGCAGTAGCGGGAGGGCCGTAGAGACCCAGTACTTC,CASSSSGRAVETQYF